Listed here are 5 T cell receptor beta chains from one sample, sequenced in a study of beta chain features in type 1 diabetes. Overall study findings and caveats: Significant though moderate, a shortening of TCRB CDR3s appeared in all four CD4+ subsets of Type 1 diabetes patients.

Expressed TCRB transcripts were sequenced after all isolated RNA was converted to cDNA. Libraries were prepared by immunoSEQ multiplex PCR; TCRdb keeps only in-frame clonotypes and omits some of them. The profile shows over 600,000 clones, around an eighth of them singletons. What these receptors recognize is not known. Sequencing was performed on naive CD4+ T cells from blood. The receptors were sampled from a man under 40 with type 1 diabetes.

The chain is built from TRBV28 and TRBJ1-6; D is undetermined. Trimming left V 7 bases short and J 7 bases short, with 8 bases between. This CDR3 comprises 12 residues. Looked up from germline, CDR1 is MDHEN and CDR2 is SYDVKM. This CDR3 is CASTTRNSPLHF. The CDR3 region has the DNA TGTGCCAGCACCACCAGAAATTCACCCCTCCACTTT. The variable domain in full, completed from reference TRBV28 and TRBJ1-6, reads DVKVTQSSRYLVKRTGEKVFLECVQDMDHENMFWYRQDPGLGLRLIYFSYDVKMKEKGDIPEGYSVSREKKERFSLILESASTNQTSMYLCASTTRNSPLHFGNGTRLTVT.

The chain is built from TRBV7-9 and TRBJ1-5, with 10 bases matching TRBD1. Losses at the gene ends were 4 bases for V and 5 bases for J; bases not matched to a gene: 8. The CDR3 spans 16 residues. The germline V gene encodes CDR1 SEHNR and CDR2 FQNEAQ (reference sequence). The CDR3 region is CASSYIGGTGDQPQHF. The CDR3 DNA follows: TGTGCCAGCAGCTACATAGGTGGGACAGGGGATCAGCCCCAGCATTTT. The full variable domain, its missing parts supplied by reference TRBV7-9 and TRBJ1-5, is DTGVSQNPRHKITKRGQNVTFRCDPISEHNRLYWYRQTLGQGPEFLTYFQNEAQLEKSRLLSDRFSAERPKGSFSTLEIQRTEQGDSAMYLCASSYIGGTGDQPQHFGDGTRLSIL.

The chain uses TRBV6-5 and TRBJ1-5; 8 bases map to TRBD1. CDR1 and CDR2 (germline): MNHEY, SVGAGI. Trimming removed 8 bases from V and 6 bases from J; junction bases left unmatched: 6. This CDR3 contains 13 residues. The CDR3 loop is CASRQGAGQPQHF. DNA of the CDR3: TGTGCCAGCCGGCAGGGGGCTGGTCAGCCCCAGCATTTT.

The chain joins TRBV11-2 to TRBJ2-3, with 14 bases aligning to TRBD2. Germline CDR1 and CDR2: SGHAT and FQNNGV. The CDR3 loop spans 18 amino acids. The trim removed 6 bases at V and 2 bases at J, leaving 10 bases unmatched. The CDR3: CASSSGTSGGGPTDTQYF. For the CDR3, the DNA is TGTGCCAGCAGTTCCGGGACTAGCGGGGGAGGACCCACAGATACGCAGTATTTT.

This clone appeared a few times. This chain links TRBV6-1 with TRBJ2-1, with TRBD1 matching over 8 bases. CDR1 and CDR2 (germline): MNHNS, SASEGT. V lost 8 bases and J lost 5; bases outside the gene matches: 8. The CDR3 covers 14 residues. The CDR3 loop is CASVQGGSDNEQFF. CDR3 in DNA: TGTGCCAGCGTACAGGGGGGATCGGACAATGAGCAGTTCTTC.